Sequencing of this TCR beta chain was carried out in a study of blood T cells in healthy people across ages. Roughly 10 milliliters was the volume of peripheral blood drawn from each donor. RNA extraction gave at least 5 micrograms of total RNA per sample. Then a second PCR, running roughly 7 to 11 cycles, was carried out with a sample-barcoded 5' primer and a J-beta primer mix. A single record per CDR3 protein comes from TCRdb applying MiXCR to the 5' RACE reads. Of approximately 800,000 distinct CDR3 sequences listed, around 25% are singletons. The CDR3 length is 13 residues. After removal of 7 bases from V and 5 bases from J, the junction contained 10 bases not matched to a gene. In germline, CDR1 is SQVTM, CDR2 ANQGSEA. These data also formed part of another study, on T cells of mothers and their children. That work contributes: A few healthy Caucasian mothers and their six children donated. Mother-child pairs who were related displayed a slightly higher overlap than unrelated pairs, a difference that was non-significant.

V and J are TRBV29-1 and TRBJ2-5, with 7 nucleotides matching TRBD1. The clonotype was recovered from a boy between 10 and 17 years old in good health. Sequencing was done on a sample of blood. The CDR3 DNA reads as TGCAGCGCGGAACAGGGGCCAGGGGAGACCCAGTACTTC. Translating it yields CSAEQGPGETQYF.